Below are 5 T cell receptor beta chains sequenced from a single sample in a study of blood T cell repertoires in COVID-19. TCRdb keeps only in-frame clones here, not all; method: immunoSEQ multiplex PCR. This sample has fewer than 65,000 clones, with less than 85% found just once. The source material was peripheral blood. The origin of the receptors is a human donor in a cohort sampled during active COVID-19.

V and J are TRBV5-1 and TRBJ1-6, with TRBD1 identical over 7 bases. Looked up from germline, CDR1 is SGHRS and CDR2 is YFSETQ. The CDR3 length is 13 residues. V lost 6 bases, J lost 7 bases, and 4 bases stayed unmatched. DNA for the CDR3: TGCGCCAGCACCGACAGGGAGAATTCACCCCTCCACTTT. Translation gives CASTDRENSPLHF.

This chain connects TRBV25-1 to TRBJ2-7; D not resolved. CDR1 and CDR2 from the germline V gene are MGHDK and SYGVNS. The CDR3 extends over 12 amino acids. Trimming shortened V by 7 bases and J by 3 bases, and 10 bases separated the two germline ends. CDR3 nucleotides: TGTGCCAGCATCTCACGGGTCTACGAGCAGTACTTC. This codes for CASISRVYEQYF.

This clone appeared many times. V and J are TRBV5-8 and TRBJ1-2, with TRBD1 matching 8 bases. The ends lost 3 bases at V and 2 bases at J; junction bases unmatched: 0. The germline CDR1 and CDR2 sequences are SGHTS and YDEGEE. This CDR3 region has 13 residues. The CDR3 spells CASSWTGNYGYTF. In DNA, the CDR3 is TGTGCCAGCAGCTGGACAGGGAACTATGGCTACACCTTC.

The genes are TRBV5-1 and TRBJ1-2, with TRBD1 matching 11 bases. The V gene end was trimmed by 4 bases and the J gene end by 8 bases; junction bases not matched to a gene: 4. This CDR3 spans 13 amino acids. Germline V lookup: CDR1 SGHRS, CDR2 YFSETQ. This chain's CDR3 is CASSGGTGGGYTF. The DNA of the CDR3 is TGCGCCAGCAGCGGAGGGACAGGGGGAGGCTACACCTTC.

The rearrangement joins TRBV5-6 to TRBJ1-2; D not certain. The CDR3 sequence is 15 residues long. Germline V CDR1 and CDR2: SGHDT, YYEEEE. The ends were cut back, 5 bases at V and 0 bases at J, with 14 bases in the middle. CDR3 sequence: CASSSGPGANYGYTF. CDR3 coding DNA: TGTGCCAGCAGTTCGGGCCCGGGAGCTAACTATGGCTACACCTTC. The full variable domain, its missing parts supplied by reference TRBV5-6 and TRBJ1-2, is DAGVTQSPTHLIKTRGQQVTLRCSPKSGHDTVSWYQQALGQGPQFIFQYYEEEERQRGNFPDRFSGHQFPNYSSELNVNALLLGDSALYLCASSSGPGANYGYTFGSGTRLTVV.